These T cell receptor beta chains were read from a single sample in a study of regulatory T cells in long-lasting Graves disease. TCRdb used MiXCR to reprocess the multiplex PCR reads, holding one entry per CDR3 protein. The sample has over 400,000 distinct CDR3 sequences; approximately 15% are singletons. In addition, the sample was reused for a study of T cells in Graves' hyperthyroidism and ophthalmopathy.

The specimen comprised peripheral blood mononuclear cells (PBMCs), sampled at new diagnosis, from a patient treated with antithyroid drugs. These receptors originate from a woman aged 45-65 years with Graves disease. Both conserved end residues are part of each CDR3. A D gene is named only where the DNA matches it firmly. Some rows mark clone size as missing; the rest say once, few, many or name a class of expanded clone.

CDR3aa: CASSSPGTAYNEQFF
CDR3nt: TGTGCCAGCAGCTCGCCCGGGACGGCCTACAATGAGCAGTTCTTC
abundance: -
j_gene: TRBJ2-1
v_gene: TRBV5-4
d_gene: -

CDR3aa: CASSVGDRILGHEQYF
CDR3nt: TGTGCCAGCAGCGTAGGGGACAGGATATTGGGGCACGAGCAGTACTTC
abundance: -
j_gene: TRBJ2-7
v_gene: TRBV9
d_gene: TRBD1

CDR3aa: CASRGTGLGYGYTF
CDR3nt: TGTGCCAGCAGGGGGACAGGTTTAGGGTATGGCTACACCTTC
abundance: -
j_gene: TRBJ1-2
v_gene: TRBV12-3/TRBV12-4
d_gene: TRBD1

CDR3aa: CASSPRTGGMRDEQFF
CDR3nt: TGTGCCAGCAGCCCTCGGACAGGGGGCATGAGAGATGAGCAGTTCTTC
abundance: many
j_gene: TRBJ2-1
v_gene: TRBV7-8
d_gene: TRBD1

CDR3aa: CASSLANSYEQYF
CDR3nt: TGTGCCAGCAGCTTAGCGAACAGCTACGAGCAGTACTTC
abundance: many
j_gene: TRBJ2-7
v_gene: TRBV6-2/TRBV6-3
d_gene: -

CDR3aa: CASSYRTSGEQFF
CDR3nt: TGTGCCAGCAGTTACCGGACTAGCGGAGAGCAGTTCTTC
abundance: -
j_gene: TRBJ2-1
v_gene: TRBV6-2/TRBV6-3
d_gene: TRBD2

CDR3aa: CASSFKGAGDTEAFF
CDR3nt: TGCGCCAGCAGCTTTAAGGGGGCCGGGGACACTGAAGCTTTCTTT
abundance: -
j_gene: TRBJ1-1
v_gene: TRBV5-1
d_gene: TRBD1

CDR3aa: CASSLYGTGGSGANVLTF
CDR3nt: TGTGCCAGCAGCCTGTACGGGACAGGGGGCTCTGGGGCCAACGTCCTGACTTTC
abundance: -
j_gene: TRBJ2-6
v_gene: TRBV5-4
d_gene: TRBD1

CDR3aa: CASSLEPGQVVNTEAFF
CDR3nt: TGTGCCAGCAGTTTGGAGCCGGGACAGGTGGTAAACACTGAAGCTTTCTTT
abundance: many
j_gene: TRBJ1-1
v_gene: TRBV28
d_gene: TRBD1

CDR3aa: CASSPPNLLTGANVLTF
CDR3nt: TGTGCCAGCTCACCACCGAACCTTCTCACTGGGGCCAACGTCCTGACTTTC
abundance: few
j_gene: TRBJ2-6
v_gene: TRBV18
d_gene: -

CDR3aa: CASSFRIQGYEQYF
CDR3nt: TGTGCCAGCAGCTTCAGGATACAGGGGTACGAGCAGTACTTC
abundance: many
j_gene: TRBJ2-7
v_gene: TRBV11-2
d_gene: TRBD1

CDR3aa: CASSQVQQNTGELFF
CDR3nt: TGTGCCAGCAGCCAAGTCCAGCAGAACACCGGGGAGCTGTTTTTT
abundance: -
j_gene: TRBJ2-2
v_gene: TRBV14
d_gene: -

CDR3aa: CASSSHETSGRTGELFF
CDR3nt: TGTGCCAGCAGCTCCCATGAGACTAGCGGGAGAACCGGGGAGCTGTTTTTT
abundance: few
j_gene: TRBJ2-2
v_gene: TRBV7-3
d_gene: TRBD2

CDR3aa: CASSLPLAGYNEQFF
CDR3nt: TGTGCCAGCAGTTTACCCCTAGCGGGCTACAATGAGCAGTTCTTC
abundance: many
j_gene: TRBJ2-1
v_gene: TRBV28
d_gene: TRBD2

CDR3aa: CASSPPYGTQYF
CDR3nt: TGTGCCAGCTCACCACCGTATGGGACGCAGTATTTT
abundance: many
j_gene: TRBJ2-3
v_gene: TRBV18
d_gene: -

CDR3aa: CASSRRDDTGELFF
CDR3nt: TGTGCCAGCTCACGGAGGGACGACACCGGGGAGCTGTTTTTT
abundance: many
j_gene: TRBJ2-2
v_gene: TRBV18
d_gene: -

CDR3aa: CASSGGTGNEQYF
CDR3nt: TGTGCCAGCAGCGGGGGGACAGGGAACGAGCAGTACTTC
abundance: -
j_gene: TRBJ2-7
v_gene: TRBV9
d_gene: TRBD1

CDR3aa: CASSIARAGELFF
CDR3nt: TGTGCCAGTAGTATTGCGAGGGCCGGGGAGCTGTTTTTT
abundance: few
j_gene: TRBJ2-2
v_gene: TRBV19
d_gene: -

CDR3aa: CASSPSRGETQYF
CDR3nt: TGTGCCAGCAGCCCATCCCGCGGGGAGACCCAGTACTTC
abundance: many
j_gene: TRBJ2-5
v_gene: TRBV7-9
d_gene: -

CDR3aa: CASSLNRLPQGNEQFF
CDR3nt: TGTGCCAGCAGCTTAAATCGACTGCCCCAGGGCAATGAGCAGTTCTTC
abundance: -
j_gene: TRBJ2-1
v_gene: TRBV7-3
d_gene: -

CDR3aa: CASSSASGPPYNGQSF
CDR3nt: TGTGCCAGCAGTTCAGCGAGCGGGCCCCCATACAATGGGCAGTCCTTC
abundance: -
j_gene: TRBJ2-1
v_gene: TRBV12-3/TRBV12-4
d_gene: -

CDR3aa: CASSPLGEVKDTEAFF
CDR3nt: TGTGCCAGCTCACCACTGGGGGAGGTAAAGGACACTGAAGCTTTCTTT
abundance: few
j_gene: TRBJ1-1
v_gene: TRBV18
d_gene: -